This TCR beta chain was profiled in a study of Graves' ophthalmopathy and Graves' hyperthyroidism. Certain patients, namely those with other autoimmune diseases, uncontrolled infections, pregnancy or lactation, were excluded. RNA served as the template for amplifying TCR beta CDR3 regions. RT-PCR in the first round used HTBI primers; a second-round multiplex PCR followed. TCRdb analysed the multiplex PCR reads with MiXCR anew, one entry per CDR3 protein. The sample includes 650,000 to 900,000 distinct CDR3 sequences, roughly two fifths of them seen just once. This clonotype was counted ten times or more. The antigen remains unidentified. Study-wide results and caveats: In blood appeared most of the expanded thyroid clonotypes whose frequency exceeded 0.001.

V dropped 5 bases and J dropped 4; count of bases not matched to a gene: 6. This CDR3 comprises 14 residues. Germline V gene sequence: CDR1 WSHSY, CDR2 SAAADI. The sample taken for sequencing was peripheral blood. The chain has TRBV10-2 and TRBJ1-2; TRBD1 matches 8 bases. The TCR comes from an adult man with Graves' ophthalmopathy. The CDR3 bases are TGCGCCAGCAGTCCCAGGACAGGGCTCTATGGCTACACCTTC. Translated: CASSPRTGLYGYTF.